This T cell receptor (beta chain) was obtained from a study of OX40 agonist ivuxolimab in advanced cancers. CDR1 ENHRY and CDR2 SYGVKD come from the germline V gene. The CDR3 consists of 14 residues. Here immunoSEQ multiplex PCR was the method, and the copy in TCRdb shows in-frame clones only, minus some. The sample yields about 46,000 clones, roughly 90% seen once. The source is an adult with an advanced solid tumor such as melanoma, head and neck, liver or kidney cancer. The chain uses TRBV10-3 and TRBJ2-5; TRBD1 matches 11 bases. The J call is uncertain, as TRBJ2-7 better fits the DNA end. The source was CD4+ or CD8+ T cells sorted from blood, collected in a trial of the OX40 agonist ivuxolimab. CDR3 protein: CAISSGQGALEQYF. Written as DNA, the CDR3 is TGTGCCATCAGTTCCGGACAGGGGGCCCTCGAGCAGTACTTC.